This T cell receptor beta chain is drawn from a study of blood T cells in healthy people across ages. V was shortened by 0 bases and J by 3 bases, with 12 bases between the two germline ends. The CDR3 extends over 15 amino acids. Germline values: CDR1 SGDLS, CDR2 YYNGEE. A J-beta primer mix and a sample-barcoded 5' primer were used in a second PCR of roughly 6 to 12 cycles. In TCRdb, the 5' RACE reads were re-called with MiXCR into one record per CDR3 protein. The sample shows fewer than 900,000 distinct CDR3 sequences, 40% to 45% of them seen only once. The sequencing sample was made of blood. The clonotype originates from a woman aged 60-75 years in good health. The chain joins TRBV9 to TRBJ1-2; D gene ambiguous. In DNA, the CDR3 is TGTGCCAGCAGCGTAGGATCCCCGGGTGACTATGGCTACACCTTC. It translates to CASSVGSPGDYGYTF.